This entry lists 27 T cell receptor beta chains sequenced from one sample in a study of blood T cell repertoires in COVID-19. Produced via immunoSEQ multiplex PCR; TCRdb's table is partial and in-frame only. The table records approximately 200,000 clones, under 90% of them present only once. The sequencing sample was made of peripheral blood. The receptors stem from a man aged 45-65 years with acute or convalescent COVID-19.

This rearrangement joins TRBV19 to TRBJ2-7; 9 positions agree with TRBD1. Looked up from germline, CDR1 is LNHDA and CDR2 is SQIVND (reference sequence). V lost 10 bases, J lost 0 bases, and 7 bases stayed unmatched. The CDR3 contains 14 residues. The CDR3 region has the DNA TGTGCCACCCGGACAGGGGAGGACTCCTACGAGCAGTACTTC. It specifies CATRTGEDSYEQYF.

The chain has TRBV5-1 and TRBJ1-1, with a weak D call TRBD1 (5 bases). V was pared by 3 bases and J by 6 bases, with 12 bases between. Germline CDR1 SGHRS, CDR2 YFSETQ. The CDR3 totals 13 residues. CDR3 region: CASSWGERAEAFF. DNA of the CDR3: TGCGCCAGCAGCTGGGGGGAGAGGGCTGAAGCTTTCTTT.

The chain combines TRBV6-6 with TRBJ2-2; D uncertain. Per the germline V gene, CDR1 is MNHNY and CDR2 is SVGAGI (reference sequence). This CDR3 is built from 14 residues. Trimming pared 0 bases from V and 8 bases from J, leaving 10 bases between. The CDR3 sequence: CASSYSRTTGELFF. CDR3 sequence (DNA): TGTGCCAGCAGTTACTCCCGCACGACAGGGGAGCTGTTTTTT.

The chain joins TRBV7-2 to TRBJ1-2; possible D gene TRBD1, 5 bases. The germline CDR1 and CDR2 sequences are SGHTA and FQGNSA. The CDR3 consists of 14 residues. With 5 bases removed from V and 2 bases from J, the gap between germline ends came to 12 bases. CDR3 sequence reads: CASSRGGGNYGYTF. CDR3 nucleotides: TGTGCCAGCAGCCGCGGCGGGGGGAACTATGGCTACACCTTC.

This clone was seen more than once but under ten times. The rearrangement uses TRBV3-1 (or the pseudogene TRBV3-2) and TRBJ2-5; TRBD2 aligns across 11 bases. There are 14 residues in the CDR3. Trimming took 5 bases from V and 1 from J; bases not matched to a gene: 0. Germline V gene sequence: CDR1 LGHDT, CDR2 YNNKEL (reference sequence). The CDR3 nucleotides read TGTGCCAGCAGCGGGACTAGCGGCCAAGAGACCCAGTACTTC. It translates to CASSGTSGQETQYF.

The genes are TRBV23-1 and TRBJ2-5, with D unresolved. TRBV23-1 is classed as an ORF, of uncertain function. The CDR3 length is 16 residues. Deletions cut 0 bases from V and 1 base from J, with 12 bases between. The CDR3 DNA sequence: TGCGCCAGCAGTCAATCGGGTAGGAGCATCCAAGAGACCCAGTACTTC. Amino acid sequence: CASSQSGRSIQETQYF.

The rearrangement links TRBV10-2 to TRBJ2-7; 9 nucleotides align to TRBD2. The CDR3 contains 15 residues. Germline CDR1 and CDR2: WSHSY and SAAADI. Germline trimming cut 3 bases from V and 1 base from J; bases unmatched to any gene: 4. CDR3 coding DNA: TGCGCCAGCAGTGACTTAGCGGGGGCATCCTACGAGCAGTACTTC. Its protein product is CASSDLAGASYEQYF.

Written as DNA, the CDR3 is TGTGCCAGCAGCCCTTCTCAAAACATTCAGTACTTC. The encoded protein is CASSPSQNIQYF. V gene TRBV6-6 combines with J gene TRBJ2-4; no reliable D call. Germline values: CDR1 MNHNY, CDR2 SVGAGI (reference sequence). The CDR3 runs to 12 residues. Trimming stripped 6 bases from V and 5 bases from J, with 8 bases between.

The rearrangement joins TRBV27 to TRBJ2-1, with TRBD2 matching over 8 bases. Germline V gene lookup returns CDR1 MNHEY and CDR2 SMNVEV (reference sequence). The CDR3 consists of 15 residues. V gave up 7 bases and J gave up 2 bases; unmatched junction bases: 7. The CDR3 DNA sequence: TGTGCCAGCACCCCCCCGGGAGGGGCCTACAATGAGCAGTTCTTC. Encoded protein: CASTPPGGAYNEQFF.

This clone occurred a few times. V gene TRBV5-4 combines with J gene TRBJ1-2; 9 positions match TRBD1. This CDR3 spans 12 amino acids. V shed 4 bases and J 6 bases; nucleotides not matched to a gene: 1. Germline CDR1 and CDR2: SGHNT and YYREEE (reference sequence). Written as DNA, the CDR3 is TGTGCCAGCAGCAGGACAGGGGATGGCTACACCTTC. Translated: CASSRTGDGYTF.

The rearrangement links TRBV15 to TRBJ2-3, with D possibly being TRBD2 (5 bases). This CDR3 region has 16 residues. Germline assignment: CDR1 LNHNV and CDR2 YYDKDF (reference sequence). The ends were cut back, 1 base at V and 4 bases at J, with 15 bases in the middle. The CDR3 protein is CATSRVPQRHADTQYF. The CDR3, as DNA: TGTGCCACCAGCAGAGTGCCTCAGCGGCACGCAGATACGCAGTATTTT.

The DNA for the CDR3 is TGTGCCAGCAGCTTACGGGCCGGGGAGCTGTTTTTT. Protein product: CASSLRAGELFF. This chain uses TRBV7-3 with TRBJ2-2; D uncertain. Trimming removed 2 bases from V and 6 bases from J, with 4 bases in between. Germline V gives CDR1 SGHTA, CDR2 FQGTGA. CDR3 length: 12 residues.

The rearrangement joins TRBV5-6 to TRBJ1-6, with no clear D. Trimming pared 2 bases from V and 0 bases from J, leaving 9 bases between. This CDR3 contains 16 residues. Germline loops: CDR1 SGHDT, CDR2 YYEEEE. The CDR3 bases are TGTGCCAGCAGCTTCACAGTTAGCTCCTATAATTCACCCCTCCACTTT. This codes for CASSFTVSSYNSPLHF.

In this sample, this clone turned up a few times. The CDR3 region is CASSLDGRARDNYGYTF. The CDR3, as DNA: TGTGCCAGCAGCTTAGATGGGAGGGCCAGGGATAACTATGGCTACACCTTC. The rearrangement uses TRBV11-2 and TRBJ1-2; tentatively, D is TRBD1 (5 bases). Trimming cost V 0 bases and J 1 base, with 15 bases left between them. Germline-derived CDR1 and CDR2 are SGHAT and FQNNGV. The CDR3 totals 17 residues.

With respect to this clone: A read error may account for a junction end that differs from germline. The rearrangement joins TRBV6-5 to TRBJ2-7, with 9 bases identical to TRBD1. Germline lookup yields CDR1 MNHEY and CDR2 SVGAGI. There are 15 residues in the CDR3. The CDR3 reads CASSDSGTGTYEQYF. CDR3 coding DNA: TGTGCCAGCAGTGACTCCGGGACAGGGACCTACGAGCAGTACTTC.

This clone was picked up one time. The V gene is TRBV5-5, the J gene TRBJ1-1; D is undetermined. Germline-derived CDR1 and CDR2 are SGHKS and YYEKEE (reference sequence). The length of the CDR3 is 15 residues. V was trimmed by 2 bases and J by 0 bases, leaving 11 bases between them. In DNA, the CDR3 is TGTGCCAGCAGCTTTAGACTCAACATGAACACTGAAGCTTTCTTT. Encoded protein: CASSFRLNMNTEAFF. Full variable domain (outside the CDR3, taken from reference TRBV5-5 and TRBJ1-1): DAGVTQSPTHLIKTRGQQVTLRCSPISGHKSVSWYQQVLGQGPQFIFQYYEKEERGRGNFPDRFSARQFPNYSSELNVNALLLGDSALYLCASSFRLNMNTEAFFGQGTRLTVV.

This chain links TRBV7-8 with TRBJ1-5; 12 nucleotides agree with TRBD1. V shed 4 bases and J 6 bases; nucleotides not matched to a gene: 7. This CDR3 region has 16 residues. Looked up from germline, CDR1 is SGHVS and CDR2 is FQNEAQ. Written as DNA, the CDR3 is TGTGCCAGCAGCTCCGAGGGACAGGGGGCTTTTCAGCCCCAGCATTTT. This sequence encodes CASSSEGQGAFQPQHF.

The rearrangement uses TRBV5-1 and TRBJ2-7; TRBD2 agrees at 10 bases. Germline CDR1 reads SGHRS; CDR2 reads YFSETQ. After removal of 8 bases from V and 1 base from J, the junction contained 6 bases not matched to a gene. This CDR3 is 14 amino acids long. The CDR3 DNA reads TGCGCCAGTGCCCCGACTAGCGGGTCCTACGAGCAGTACTTC. This sequence encodes CASAPTSGSYEQYF. Full variable domain (rest looked up from reference TRBV5-1 and TRBJ2-7): KAGVTQTPRYLIKTRGQQVTLSCSPISGHRSVSWYQQTPGQGLQFLFEYFSETQRNKGNFPGRFSGRQFSNSRSEMNVSTLELGDSALYLCASAPTSGSYEQYFGPGTRLTVT.

The DNA of the CDR3 is TGTGCCAGCAGCTTTATGAGGGATGGGAATGGCTACACCTTC. Its protein is CASSFMRDGNGYTF. V is TRBV7-2 and J is TRBJ1-2; D is unclear. The V end lost 3 bases, the J end lost 6 bases, and 14 bases lay between the germline ends. Germline loops: CDR1 SGHTA, CDR2 FQGNSA. This CDR3 has 14 amino acids.

The V and J genes are TRBV4-2 and TRBJ2-5, with 11 bases fitting TRBD2. CDR1 is LGHNA and CDR2 is YNFKEQ in the germline V gene. V gave up 3 bases and J gave up 3 bases; unmatched junction bases: 3. The CDR3 runs to 15 residues. The CDR3 here is CASSHLLAGEETQYF. Written as DNA, the CDR3 is TGTGCCAGCAGCCATCTACTAGCGGGGGAAGAGACCCAGTACTTC.

V and J are TRBV11-2 and TRBJ2-5, with 14 positions matching TRBD2. This CDR3 region has 16 residues. The germline V gene encodes CDR1 SGHAT and CDR2 FQNNGV. V lost 5 bases to trimming and J lost 1 base; unmatched junction nucleotides: 3. This CDR3 reads CASSPGLAGGQETQYF. The CDR3, as DNA: TGTGCCAGCAGCCCCGGACTAGCGGGGGGCCAAGAGACCCAGTACTTC.

This chain connects TRBV18 to TRBJ2-7, with TRBD1 matching 7 bases. V was pared by 1 base and J by 0 bases, with 9 bases of the junction left unmatched. Germline lookup yields CDR1 KGHSH and CDR2 LQKENI. The CDR3 is 17 amino acids. The CDR3 loop reads CASSPQTGQKSSYEQYF. The CDR3 DNA sequence: TGTGCCAGCTCACCACAGACGGGACAGAAGAGCTCCTACGAGCAGTACTTC.

The chain joins TRBV5-4 to TRBJ2-7; D may be TRBD2 (6 bases). CDR1 is SGHNT and CDR2 is YYREEE in the germline V gene (reference sequence). Between the trimmed V and J ends, which lost 3 bases and 0 bases, there was a span of 13 bases. The CDR3 length is 15 residues. CDR3 in amino acids: CASSSGGGNSYEQYF. CDR3 nucleotides: TGTGCCAGCAGCTCTGGTGGGGGGAACTCCTACGAGCAGTACTTC.

This clone was seen a handful of times. CDR3 sequence: CSAAEGGKNTEAFF. DNA of the CDR3: TGCAGCGCCGCTGAGGGGGGGAAAAACACTGAAGCTTTCTTT. The chain carries TRBV29-1 and TRBJ1-1; TRBD1 is a possible D gene (6 bases). With 7 bases removed from V and 2 bases from J, the gap between germline ends came to 17 bases. The CDR3 runs to 14 residues. Looked up from germline, CDR1 is SQVTM and CDR2 is ANQGSEA.

The chain has TRBV2 and TRBJ1-4, with unresolved D. Trimming removed 6 bases from V and 12 bases from J, with 17 bases in between. The CDR3 extends over 13 amino acids. Germline V gives CDR1 SNHLY, CDR2 FYNNEI. The CDR3 region is CASSPRQPEELFF. CDR3 sequence (DNA): TGTGCCAGCAGCCCTAGGCAGCCTGAGGAACTGTTTTTT.

CDR3 sequence: CASSLEPAGTQYF. CDR3 DNA: TGTGCCAGCAGCTTAGAACCAGCGGGAACGCAGTATTTT. The V call is TRBV11-2, the J call TRBJ2-3; TRBD2 aligns across 7 bases. This CDR3 is built from 13 residues. The germline gives CDR1 SGHAT, CDR2 FQNNGV. Germline trimming cut 0 bases from V and 9 bases from J; bases unmatched to any gene: 3.

The chain carries TRBV7-8 and TRBJ2-1; the D gene is possibly TRBD2 (6 bases). The CDR3 is 17 amino acids. Germline values: CDR1 SGHVS, CDR2 FQNEAQ. Trimming cost V 1 base and J 5 bases, with 18 bases left between them. CDR3 nucleotide sequence: TGTGCCAGCAGCTTAGGTCTAGCGAGGGCCCCAAACAATGAGCAGTTCTTC. As protein: CASSLGLARAPNNEQFF.